The 3 T cell receptor beta chains given below trace back to one sample, sequenced in a study of CD8 T cells in ankylosing spondylitis. General study results and limits: Made up of about eight highly homologous variants, a TCR beta motif appeared characteristic of ankylosing spondylitis blood.

Antigen specificity for these receptors is unknown. Via MiXCR, TCRdb re-called the 5' RACE reads, giving one row per CDR3 protein. The table includes roughly 350,000 distinct CDR3 sequences, 7.5% to 9% detected once. The sample comprised blood, either unsorted or a sorted T cell fraction (not recorded which). Receptors originate from a male donor with ankylosing spondylitis.

This clonotype came up many times. The chain joins TRBV12-3 or TRBV12-4 to TRBJ2-2; D is unclear. The V end was cut by 3 bases, the J end by 7 bases, with 12 bases between. The CDR3 runs 14 residues. CDR3 protein: CASSLNWFGGELFF. CDR3 bases: TGTGCCAGCAGTTTGAATTGGTTTGGCGGGGAGCTGTTTTTT.

This clonotype was detected many times. The CDR3 DNA follows: TGTGCCAGCAGTCATGTATCTAGCGGGTTGTCTGGGAGCTCCTACAATGAGCAGTTCTTC. Residues: CASSHVSSGLSGSSYNEQFF. The V gene is TRBV6-2 or TRBV6-3, the J gene TRBJ2-1; 8 positions match TRBD2. The V gene's germline CDR1 is MNHEY and CDR2 SVGEGT. J lost 0 bases, V lost 5 bases, and 18 bases had no gene match. CDR3 size: 20 residues.

This chain links TRBV27 with TRBJ2-5; possible D gene TRBD1, 5 bases. CDR3 length equals 15 residues. The V gene lost 7 bases and the J gene lost 5 bases, with 20 bases spanning the gap. From germline, CDR1 is MNHEY and CDR2 SMNVEV (reference sequence). Here the CDR3 reads CASNPLGARTETQYF. The CDR3 bases are TGTGCCAGCAACCCCCTTGGGGCCCGAACGGAGACCCAGTACTTC.